One and the same sample provided the 5 T cell receptor beta chains below, sequenced in a study of shared clonotypes between healthy human individuals. The protocol was immunoSEQ multiplex PCR, while the TCRdb copy is restricted to in-frame clones and leaves out a portion. The table shows millions of clones, with around 90% occurring only once. The sequencing sample was made of naive CD4+ T cells sorted from blood. Noted subset: CD45RA+ positively selected. All receptors come from a man younger than 35 in good health.

This sequence joins TRBV28 and TRBJ1-1; D call uncertain. Between the trimmed V and J ends, which lost 1 base and 1 base, there was a span of 7 bases. The CDR3 contains 14 residues. Germline V gene sequence: CDR1 MDHEN, CDR2 SYDVKM. CDR3 DNA: TGTGCCAGCAGTTTATATGACCGGAACACTGAAGCTTTCTTT. The encoded protein is CASSLYDRNTEAFF.

This clone has just a few counts. The V gene is TRBV7-8, the J gene TRBJ1-2; D remains unclear. This CDR3 has 15 residues. CDR1 and CDR2 (germline): SGHVS, FQNEAQ. Deletions cut 1 base from V and 3 bases from J, with 12 bases between. This CDR3 reads CASSLVVERDYGYTF. CDR3 DNA: TGTGCCAGCAGCTTAGTGGTTGAGAGGGACTATGGCTACACCTTC.

About this clone itself: Other DNA sequences within the sample encode an identical CDR3. The chain is built from TRBV5-1 and TRBJ2-7, with D perhaps matching TRBD1 (6 bases). This CDR3 region has 12 residues. Germline V gives CDR1 SGHRS, CDR2 YFSETQ. Trimming took off 1 base at V and 7 bases at J, with 9 bases between the two ends. This CDR3 reads CASSLPGVEQYF. CDR3 DNA sequence: TGCGCCAGCAGCTTGCCAGGGGTAGAGCAGTACTTC.

The genes are TRBV7-2 and TRBJ2-5, with D perhaps TRBD2 (6 bases). Germline CDR1 is SGHTA and CDR2 is FQGNSA. This CDR3 comprises 13 residues. Trimming removed 4 bases from V and 2 bases from J, with 8 bases in between. CDR3 sequence: CASSYSGQETQYF. CDR3 coding DNA: TGTGCCAGCAGCTATAGCGGTCAAGAGACCCAGTACTTC.

This rearrangement joins TRBV25-1 to TRBJ2-7, with 7 bases identical to TRBD2. Germline V gene data show CDR1 as MGHDK and CDR2 as SYGVNS. J gave up 1 base and V 3 bases, and 6 bases lay outside the gene matches. The CDR3 runs to 15 residues. CDR3 DNA sequence: TGTGCCAGCAGTGAGAAGGGGACTACTTCCTACGAGCAGTACTTC. It specifies CASSEKGTTSYEQYF.